The 28 T cell receptor beta chains given below trace back to one sample, sequenced in a study of blood T cells in healthy people across ages (dated by TCRdb to 2013 to 2016). Libraries were made using 5' RACE. Sequencing took place on an Illumina HiSeq 2500. A second PCR of about 7 to 12 cycles was performed with a sample-barcoded 5' primer and a J-beta primer mix. Starting from the raw public reads, TCRdb applied fastp trimming at Q25, assembled clones with MiXCR and retained in-frame beta chains. Every CDR3 protein is listed once, alongside the most common genes and DNA of its rows. This sample holds 1 million to 1.2 million distinct CDR3 sequences; 35% to 40% were observed only once. Clones ranked in the top ten supply 13% of the sample. Material for sequencing was blood. These receptors were taken from a man between 18 and 35 years old in good health.

This chain connects TRBV5-6 to TRBJ1-6; TRBD1 matches 7 bases. The germline V gene encodes CDR1 SGHDT and CDR2 YYEEEE. The CDR3 consists of 14 residues. With 3 bases clipped from V and 6 bases from J, the junction kept 3 bases outside the gene matches. The CDR3 bases are TGTGCCAGCAGCTCGGGACAGCCTAATTCACCCCTCCACTTT. Amino acid sequence: CASSSGQPNSPLHF.

Note on this clonotype: This clone may be a read error of a much larger clone one base away. The chain uses TRBV27 and TRBJ1-1; 8 positions agree with TRBD1. CDR3 length: 14 residues. Germline V gene data show CDR1 as MNHEY and CDR2 as SMNVEV (reference sequence). V lost 6 bases and J lost 3; bases outside the gene matches: 6. The CDR3 protein is CASSRQGKDTEAFF. CDR3 coding DNA: TGTGCCAGCAGCAGACAGGGGAAGGACACTGAAGCTTTCTTT.

The rearrangement links TRBV9 to TRBJ1-2; D ambiguous. The CDR3 sequence is 14 residues long. Germline CDR1 SGDLS, CDR2 YYNGEE. V shed 3 bases and J shed 3 bases, with 12 bases lying between them. The CDR3: CASSGGPQHYGYTF. The CDR3 DNA is TGTGCCAGCAGCGGCGGACCACAACACTATGGCTACACCTTC.

This clonotype showed up just a few times. This rearrangement joins TRBV5-5 to TRBJ2-1; 8 nucleotides agree with TRBD2. J gave up 3 bases and V 1 base, and 6 bases lay outside the gene matches. Germline V gives CDR1 SGHKS, CDR2 YYEKEE (reference sequence). There are 16 residues in the CDR3. The CDR3 loop reads CASSLMASGLYNEQFF. CDR3 sequence (DNA): TGTGCCAGCAGCTTGATGGCTAGCGGGCTCTACAATGAGCAGTTCTTC.

The rearrangement joins TRBV6-1 to TRBJ2-3, with D tentatively TRBD2 (6 bases). The CDR3 covers 15 residues. Germline CDR1 MNHNS, CDR2 SASEGT. The V and J ends lost 8 bases and 4 bases respectively, with 19 bases between them. The CDR3 sequence is CASARGGRWSDTQYF. The CDR3 nucleotides are TGTGCCAGCGCTCGGGGAGGCAGGTGGTCAGATACGCAGTATTTT.

The chain has TRBV20-1 and TRBJ2-5; unclear D gene. The CDR3 contains 15 residues. The germline V gene encodes CDR1 DFQATT and CDR2 SNEGSKA (reference sequence). The V end was cut by 0 bases, the J end by 2 bases, with 13 bases between. DNA for the CDR3: TGCAGTGCTAGAGATCTGGGCTCCTCTCAAGAGACCCAGTACTTC. This encodes CSARDLGSSQETQYF.

The DNA of the CDR3 is TGTGCCAGCCGGGACCTCCAAAGTTATAACTATGGCTACACCTTC. It specifies CASRDLQSYNYGYTF. This rearrangement joins TRBV4-2 to TRBJ1-2, with a weak D call TRBD1 (5 bases). This CDR3 comprises 15 residues. Germline V CDR1 and CDR2: LGHNA, YNFKEQ. The V and J ends lost 8 bases and 1 base respectively, with 17 bases between them.

Details on this clonotype: One junction end disagrees with the germline gene, perhaps due to a read error. This rearrangement joins TRBV9 to TRBJ2-1, with 7 bases aligning to TRBD1. The germline gives CDR1 SGDLS, CDR2 YYNGEE. The CDR3 extends over 16 amino acids. The CDR3 is CVSSVTAGTVGNEQFF. The CDR3 nucleotides read TGTGTCAGCAGCGTAACGGCCGGGACAGTAGGGAATGAGCAGTTCTTC.

CDR3: CASKLAKWGVSNEQYF. CDR3 nucleotide sequence: TGTGCCAGCAAACTCGCCAAGTGGGGGGTGAGCAACGAGCAGTACTTC. This chain joins TRBV6-5 and TRBJ2-4; tentative D call: TRBD2 (6 bases). The J call could be wrong; TRBJ2-7 is a better fit for the DNA end. This CDR3 is 16 amino acids long. Germline V gene data show CDR1 as MNHEY and CDR2 as SVGAGI.

V is TRBV20-1 and J is TRBJ1-6; 8 bases are a match to TRBD1. The CDR3 loop spans 12 amino acids. With V trimmed by 6 bases and J by 10 bases, 5 bases remained unmatched. Germline V gives CDR1 DFQATT, CDR2 SNEGSKA (reference sequence). The chain's CDR3 is CSAQGAGSPLHF. CDR3 sequence (DNA): TGCAGTGCCCAGGGGGCAGGCTCACCCCTCCACTTT.

This clonotype was counted a few times. This chain uses TRBV6-2 or TRBV6-3 with TRBJ2-5; D uncertain. This CDR3 comprises 14 residues. The ends were cut back, 2 bases at V and 11 bases at J, with 18 bases in the middle. The germline CDR1 and CDR2 sequences are MNHEY and SVGEGT. The CDR3 region is CASSYPRTGHEQYF. For the CDR3, the DNA is TGTGCCAGCAGTTACCCTCGGACCGGTCATGAGCAGTACTTC.

The chain employs TRBV4-2 and TRBJ1-5, with 7 bases aligning to TRBD1. Germline V gene sequence: CDR1 LGHNA, CDR2 YNFKEQ. V lost 1 base to trimming and J lost 0 bases; unmatched junction nucleotides: 12. This CDR3 comprises 19 residues. CDR3 loop: CASSQGGRTGAYSNQPQHF. The CDR3 DNA sequence: TGTGCCAGCAGCCAAGGAGGTCGGACAGGCGCGTATAGCAATCAGCCCCAGCATTTT.

This clonotype was detected many times. This chain uses TRBV7-2 with TRBJ2-3, with TRBD2 identical over 11 bases. Germline CDR1 and CDR2: SGHTA and FQGNSA. The CDR3 has 15 residues. V was pared by 3 bases and J by 1 base, with 0 bases of the junction left unmatched. The chain's CDR3 is CASSLTSGGTDTQYF. Written as DNA, the CDR3 is TGTGCCAGCAGCTTGACTAGCGGGGGCACAGATACGCAGTATTTT.

J is TRBJ2-3 and V is TRBV7-9; weak D call: TRBD2 (5 bases). The germline V and J ends were trimmed by 5 bases and 6 bases, with 12 bases remaining between them. CDR1 SEHNR and CDR2 FQNEAQ come from the germline V gene (reference sequence). The CDR3 extends over 13 amino acids. CDR3: CASSGLAADTQYF. The CDR3 region has the DNA TGTGCCAGCAGCGGACTCGCGGCGGATACGCAGTATTTT.

There are a few counts of this clonotype. V and J are TRBV7-2 and TRBJ2-3, with no clear D. V dropped 4 bases and J dropped 5 bases, with 13 bases sitting between them. Germline CDR1 is SGHTA and CDR2 is FQGNSA. This CDR3 contains 14 residues. The CDR3 DNA reads as TGTGCCAGCAGCTCTGGTCGAACCGGAGATACGCAGTATTTT. It translates to CASSSGRTGDTQYF.

The table lists this clonotype with a few counts. The chain recombines TRBV5-1 with TRBJ2-3; 11 bases are shared with TRBD1. The germline gives CDR1 SGHRS, CDR2 YFSETQ. The CDR3 is 14 residues long. Germline trimming cut 4 bases from V and 4 bases from J; bases unmatched to any gene: 2. The CDR3, as DNA: TGCGCCAGCAGCGGACAGGGGGCCGCAGATACGCAGTATTTT. Translated: CASSGQGAADTQYF. Supplemented by reference TRBV5-1 and TRBJ2-3, the full variable domain reads KAGVTQTPRYLIKTRGQQVTLSCSPISGHRSVSWYQQTPGQGLQFLFEYFSETQRNKGNFPGRFSGRQFSNSRSEMNVSTLELGDSALYLCASSGQGAADTQYFGPGTRLTVL.

There are a few counts of this clonotype. The chain combines TRBV20-1 with TRBJ2-3, with 11 nucleotides matching TRBD2. Trimming removed 2 bases from V and 2 bases from J; junction bases left unmatched: 3. This CDR3 is built from 15 residues. Germline V gene data show CDR1 as DFQATT and CDR2 as SNEGSKA (reference sequence). CDR3 in amino acids: CSARSTSGDTDTQYF. The CDR3 DNA is TGCAGTGCTAGATCGACTAGCGGGGACACAGATACGCAGTATTTT.

The chain links TRBV3-1 to TRBJ1-1, with a possible D match to TRBD1 (5 bases). Between the trimmed V and J ends, which lost 1 base and 13 bases, there was a span of 13 bases. The CDR3 extends over 12 amino acids. CDR1 and CDR2 from the germline V gene are LGHDT and YNNKEL (reference sequence). The CDR3: CASSQGRGLLFF. The CDR3 bases are TGTGCCAGCAGCCAAGGACGGGGCCTCCTTTTCTTT.

Worth noting for this clonotype: One end of the junction does not line up with germline, which may come from a read error. The J gene is TRBJ2-3, the V gene TRBV7-2, with D uncertain. The germline V gene has CDR1 SGHTA and CDR2 FQGNSA. The CDR3 is 13 amino acids. As DNA, the CDR3 is TGTGCCAGCAGCTTAGGTCCAACAGATACGCGGTATTTT. It translates to CASSLGPTDTRYF. Looking up the rest from reference TRBV7-2 and TRBJ2-3 gives the full variable domain: GAGVSQSPSNKVTEKGKDVELRCDPISGHTALYWYRQSLGQGLEFLIYFQGNSAPDKSGLPSDRFSAERTGGSVSTLTIQRTQQEDSAVYLCASSLGPTDTRYFGPGTRLTVL.

The V call is TRBV4-3, the J call TRBJ2-4; 11 bases are a match to TRBD2. V lost 2 bases, J lost 1 base, and 13 bases stayed unmatched. Germline lookup yields CDR1 LGHNA and CDR2 YSLEER. The CDR3 sequence is 20 residues long. CDR3 coding DNA: TGCGCCAGCAGCCAATGGGCGGATAGCGGGGGGGGTCGGGCCAAAAACATTCAGTACTTC. Encoded protein: CASSQWADSGGGRAKNIQYF.

The rearrangement links TRBV10-3 to TRBJ2-1; 7 nucleotides align to TRBD2. The CDR3 loop spans 17 amino acids. The germline V gene encodes CDR1 ENHRY and CDR2 SYGVKD. V was clipped by 4 bases and J by 7 bases; unmatched bases: 16. The CDR3 nucleotides are TGTGCCATCAGTGCAGGTGCTTCGGCGGGGGTTACTAATGAGCAGTTCTTC. This gives the protein CAISAGASAGVTNEQFF.

The chain uses TRBV5-1 and TRBJ1-6, with TRBD1 matching 9 bases. CDR3 size: 15 residues. V gave up 4 bases and J gave up 5 bases; unmatched junction bases: 4. Germline CDR1 and CDR2: SGHRS and YFSETQ. CDR3: CASSPQGADNSPLHF. CDR3 bases: TGCGCCAGCAGCCCACAGGGGGCAGATAATTCACCCCTCCACTTT. The entire variable domain, with the rest obtained from reference TRBV5-1 and TRBJ1-6, is as follows: KAGVTQTPRYLIKTRGQQVTLSCSPISGHRSVSWYQQTPGQGLQFLFEYFSETQRNKGNFPGRFSGRQFSNSRSEMNVSTLELGDSALYLCASSPQGADNSPLHFGNGTRLTVT.

The rearrangement links TRBV18 to TRBJ1-5; 8 bases agree with TRBD1. CDR1 and CDR2 from the germline V gene are KGHSH and LQKENI. J was trimmed by 4 bases and V by 3 bases; bases with no gene match: 5. The CDR3 is 15 residues long. CDR3 coding DNA: TGTGCCAGCTCACCGACGACAGGGGCGAATCAGCCCCAGCATTTT. Translated, it gives CASSPTTGANQPQHF. Drawing the rest from reference TRBV18 and TRBJ1-5, the complete variable domain is NAGVMQNPRHLVRRRGQEARLRCSPMKGHSHVYWYRQLPEEGLKFMVYLQKENIIDESGMPKERFSAEFPKEGPSILRIQQVVRGDSAAYFCASSPTTGANQPQHFGDGTRLSIL.

At least ten counts were recorded for this clonotype. The chain joins TRBV12-3 or TRBV12-4 to TRBJ1-2; D perhaps matches TRBD1 (6 bases). This CDR3 has 12 residues. With 6 bases removed from V and 4 bases from J, the gap between germline ends came to 9 bases. The CDR3 sequence: CASRIGGYGYTF. DNA of the CDR3: TGTGCCAGCAGGATAGGGGGCTATGGCTACACCTTC.

This clonotype was observed many times. The rearrangement uses TRBV4-3 and TRBJ1-4, with TRBD1 matching over 7 bases. The germline gives CDR1 LGHNA, CDR2 YSLEER. The CDR3 has 15 amino acids. The junction had 6 bases not matched to a gene; V was cut back by 4 bases and J by 4 bases. For the CDR3, the DNA is TGCGCCAGCAGCCCCGGACAGGCCAATAATGAAAAACTGTTTTTT. Translated: CASSPGQANNEKLFF.

This chain joins TRBV28 and TRBJ2-3; the D is unclear. CDR1 and CDR2 (germline): MDHEN, SYDVKM. The CDR3 sequence is 15 residues long. V lost 11 bases and J 0 bases, leaving 18 bases between the germline ends. CDR3 protein: CASAGSRISTDTQYF. The DNA of the CDR3 is TGTGCCTCCGCCGGGTCAAGGATTAGCACAGATACGCAGTATTTT.

This rearrangement joins TRBV29-1 to TRBJ2-3; TRBD2 is a possible D gene (5 bases). This CDR3 is built from 15 residues. The V and J ends lost 4 bases and 0 bases respectively, with 14 bases between them. The germline CDR1 and CDR2 sequences are SQVTM and ANQGSEA. In DNA form, the CDR3 reads TGCAGCGTTGGGGCCCGGACTTCTAGCACAGATACGCAGTATTTT. Translating gives CSVGARTSSTDTQYF.

This clonotype has at least ten counts. Germline and junction disagree at one end, which may indicate a read error. The CDR3 DNA reads TGTGCCAGCAGTTTAGCTTGGGTGGGACAAGTGCCAGCTAACTATGGCTACACCTTC. Encoded protein: CASSLAWVGQVPANYGYTF. V usage is TRBV7-8 and J usage is TRBJ1-2; D perhaps matches TRBD1 (6 bases). The germline CDR1 and CDR2 sequences are SGHVS and FQNEAQ. There are 19 residues in the CDR3.